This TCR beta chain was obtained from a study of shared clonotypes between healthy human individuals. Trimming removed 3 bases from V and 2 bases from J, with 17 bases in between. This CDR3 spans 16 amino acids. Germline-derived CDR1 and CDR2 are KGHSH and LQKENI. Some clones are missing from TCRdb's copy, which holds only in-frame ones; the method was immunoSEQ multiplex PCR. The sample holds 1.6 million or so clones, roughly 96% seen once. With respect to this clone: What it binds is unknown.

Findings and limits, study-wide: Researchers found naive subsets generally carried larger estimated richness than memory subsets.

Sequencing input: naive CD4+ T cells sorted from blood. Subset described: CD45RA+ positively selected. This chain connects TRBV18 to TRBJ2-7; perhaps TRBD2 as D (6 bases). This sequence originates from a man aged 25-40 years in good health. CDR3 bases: TGTGCCAGCTCACCCCGCCGACTAGGAGCTACCTACGAGCAGTACTTC. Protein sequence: CASSPRRLGATYEQYF.